These 11 T cell receptor beta chains share one sample of origin, sequenced in a study of regulatory T cells in long-lasting Graves disease. Time point in this sample: persistent/refractory GD, antithyroid drugs over 5 years with positive TRAb. RNA extracted from PBMCs served as the sequencing template. Library construction for TCR beta used iRepertoire HTBI primers and Arm-PCR of CDR3 regions. In TCRdb, the multiplex PCR reads were re-called with MiXCR into one record per CDR3 protein. In the table there are over 650,000 distinct CDR3 sequences, 25% to 30% of which are singletons. The sequencing here drew on peripheral blood mononuclear cells (PBMCs), taken when the disease was refractory, from a patient treated with antithyroid drugs. The source of these receptors is a female donor with Graves disease.

There are a few counts of this clonotype. CDR3 in DNA: TGTGCCTGGACCCCAGGGAGGGTTTTCACTGAAGCTTTCTTT. It yields the protein CAWTPGRVFTEAFF. The gene calls are TRBV30 and TRBJ1-1; D may be TRBD1 (5 bases). V was shortened by 4 bases and J by 4 bases, with 16 bases between the two germline ends. The CDR3 covers 14 residues. The V gene's germline CDR1 is GTSNPN and CDR2 SVGIG (reference sequence).

This clonotype was recorded at least ten times. The V gene is TRBV11-2, the J gene TRBJ2-7; TRBD2 is a possible D gene (6 bases). The V gene's germline CDR1 is SGHAT and CDR2 FQNNGV. The CDR3 contains 13 residues. V lost 2 bases, J lost 4 bases, and 9 bases lay in between. The CDR3 here is CASSLRLAYEQYF. CDR3 nucleotide sequence: TGTGCCAGCAGCTTACGCCTAGCGTACGAGCAGTACTTC.

The rearrangement joins TRBV14 to TRBJ2-7; TRBD2 matches 10 bases. The CDR3 consists of 16 residues. CDR1 is SGHDN and CDR2 is FVKESK in the germline V gene. V lost 1 base and J lost 2; bases outside the gene matches: 5. This chain's CDR3 is CASSQVRLAGPYEQYF. In DNA, the CDR3 is TGTGCCAGCAGCCAAGTTAGACTAGCGGGCCCCTACGAGCAGTACTTC.

This clonotype was picked up one time. The chain recombines TRBV20-1 with TRBJ2-3; D might be TRBD2 (6 bases). Germline V gene sequence: CDR1 DFQATT, CDR2 SNEGSKA (reference sequence). The CDR3 consists of 17 residues. Trimming left V 6 bases short and J 2 bases short, with 24 bases between. Written as DNA, the CDR3 is TGCAGTGCGGAAGGGTATGGGACTCGAGGGAACACAGATACGCAGTATTTT. Protein: CSAEGYGTRGNTDTQYF.

The chain recombines TRBV7-9 with TRBJ2-2; 8 nucleotides match TRBD2. V shed 3 bases, J shed 5 bases, and the junction held 5 bases outside the gene matches. The germline V gene encodes CDR1 SEHNR and CDR2 FQNEAQ (reference sequence). The CDR3 has 15 amino acids. CDR3 sequence: CASSLTSVSTGELFF. CDR3 sequence (DNA): TGTGCCAGCAGCTTGACTAGCGTATCGACCGGGGAGCTGTTTTTT.

Many counts were recorded for this clonotype. The V gene is TRBV2, the J gene TRBJ1-1; D unclear. V was shortened by 8 bases and J by 5 bases, with 6 bases between the two germline ends. This CDR3 has 10 residues. Germline CDR1 reads SNHLY; CDR2 reads FYNNEI. CDR3 in amino acids: CASWRTEAFF. In DNA form, the CDR3 reads TGTGCCAGCTGGAGGACTGAAGCTTTCTTT. The full variable domain, its missing parts supplied by reference TRBV2 and TRBJ1-1, is EPEVTQTPSHQVTQMGQEVILRCVPISNHLYFYWYRQILGQKVEFLVSFYNNEISEKSEIFDDQFSVERPDGSNFTLKIRSTKLEDSAMYFCASWRTEAFFGQGTRLTVV.

The chain employs TRBV7-2 and TRBJ2-7, with D unclear. The CDR3 loop spans 15 amino acids. CDR1 and CDR2 (germline): SGHTA, FQGNSA. Trimming left V 3 bases short and J 0 bases short, with 12 bases between. CDR3 amino acids: CASSFSRGNSYEQYF. In nucleotides, the CDR3 is TGTGCCAGCAGCTTTTCTCGCGGAAACTCCTACGAGCAGTACTTC.

This clonotype was seen at least ten times. The gene calls are TRBV12-3 or TRBV12-4 and TRBJ1-5, with D hard to call. The CDR3 consists of 16 residues. V dropped 5 bases and J dropped 1 base, with 15 bases sitting between them. In DNA form, the CDR3 reads TGTGCCAGCAGTCCAACGGGAGGGAGGAGCAATCAGCCCCAGCATTTT. Amino acids: CASSPTGGRSNQPQHF.

The table lists this clonotype with many counts. The genes are TRBV6-1 and TRBJ1-1; TRBD1 is a possible D gene (5 bases). The V gene's germline CDR1 is MNHNS and CDR2 SASEGT. The CDR3 totals 13 residues. The V end was cut by 8 bases, the J end by 0 bases, with 10 bases between. As DNA, the CDR3 is TGTGCCAGCCGGGGGAACATGAACACTGAAGCTTTCTTT. Protein product: CASRGNMNTEAFF.

The gene calls are TRBV27 and TRBJ2-2; 7 nucleotides match TRBD2. There are 16 residues in the CDR3. CDR1 MNHEY and CDR2 SMNVEV come from the germline V gene (reference sequence). V gave up 5 bases and J gave up 1 base; unmatched junction bases: 7. The CDR3 loop reads CASSRRTRMNTGELFF. The CDR3 nucleotides read TGTGCCAGCAGTAGACGGACTAGGATGAACACCGGGGAGCTGTTTTTT.

The V and J genes are TRBV28 and TRBJ1-1, with a tentative D call TRBD1 (5 bases). The germline V gene encodes CDR1 MDHEN and CDR2 SYDVKM. Trimming removed 6 bases from V and 6 bases from J, with 14 bases in between. The CDR3 is 13 amino acids. The CDR3 sequence: CASSFDTGSEAFF. Here the CDR3 DNA reads TGTGCCAGCAGCTTTGATACAGGATCTGAAGCTTTCTTT. Based on the CDR3 plus reference TRBV28 and TRBJ1-1, the full variable domain is DVKVTQSSRYLVKRTGEKVFLECVQDMDHENMFWYRQDPGLGLRLIYFSYDVKMKEKGDIPEGYSVSREKKERFSLILESASTNQTSMYLCASSFDTGSEAFFGQGTRLTVV.